Presented here are 9 T cell receptor beta chains from one specimen sequenced in a study of graft-versus-host responses after intestinal transplantation. Clones were sequenced by immunoSEQ multiplex PCR, and TCRdb holds only the in-frame ones, with some missing. The table includes about 89,000 clones, about 93% detected once. These receptors have no identified antigens. Here the sequenced sample was unstimulated CD8+ T cells sorted from spleen or lymph node cells, taken before intestinal transplant. The receptor source for this set is a human donor who received an intestinal transplant.

This chain links TRBV6-5 with TRBJ1-1; 9 bases are shared with TRBD1. The germline CDR1 and CDR2 sequences are MNHEY and SVGAGI. The CDR3 has 14 amino acids. Trimming removed 6 bases from V and 1 base from J; junction bases left unmatched: 3. CDR3 DNA: TGTGCCAGCAGGGGACAGGGCGGGAACACTGAAGCTTTCTTT. Its translation is CASRGQGGNTEAFF.

The V gene is TRBV6-5, the J gene TRBJ1-5; 8 bases agree with TRBD1. V shed 7 bases, J shed 2 bases, and the junction held 4 bases outside the gene matches. CDR1 is MNHEY, CDR2 SVGAGI, per germline. The CDR3 sequence is 14 residues long. DNA for the CDR3: TGTGCCAGCACTAAGGACAGGGGCAATCAGCCCCAGCATTTT. This encodes CASTKDRGNQPQHF.

The genes are TRBV7-2 and TRBJ2-1; 8 bases agree with TRBD1. Trimming at V came to 3 bases and at J to 6 bases, leaving 10 bases not matched to a gene. This CDR3 spans 16 amino acids. CDR1 and CDR2 (germline): SGHTA, FQGNSA. This CDR3 reads CASSFTGTGVGNEQFF. The DNA of the CDR3 is TGTGCCAGCAGCTTCACCGGGACAGGAGTGGGCAATGAGCAGTTCTTC.

The rearrangement uses TRBV5-6 and TRBJ1-6; D might be TRBD1 (5 bases). Germline V gene data show CDR1 as SGHDT and CDR2 as YYEEEE. Trimming took 0 bases from V and 0 from J, leaving 10 bases between them. This CDR3 has 17 amino acids. CDR3 residues: CASSLGEGSSYNSPLHF. The CDR3 nucleotides are TGTGCCAGCAGCTTGGGGGAGGGGAGCTCCTATAATTCACCCCTCCACTTT.

V gene TRBV5-6 combines with J gene TRBJ2-7; D is unclear. The germline CDR1 and CDR2 sequences are SGHDT and YYEEEE. Trimming left V 1 base short and J 0 bases short, with 5 bases between. This CDR3 has 13 amino acids. The CDR3 loop reads CASSLRSSYEQYF. CDR3 DNA sequence: TGTGCCAGCAGCTTGCGTAGCTCCTACGAGCAGTACTTC.

This chain connects TRBV13 to TRBJ1-1; D is possibly TRBD1 (6 bases). The CDR3 has 16 residues. Germline V lookup: CDR1 PRHDT, CDR2 FYEKMQ (reference sequence). The V end lost 4 bases, the J end lost 4 bases, and 19 bases lay between the germline ends. As DNA, the CDR3 is TGTGCCAGCAGCTCGTTTTTTGGGGGCTCGGGCACTGAAGCTTTCTTT. Protein: CASSSFFGGSGTEAFF.

The chain employs TRBV4-3 and TRBJ2-3, with D possibly TRBD2 on 6 matching bases. This CDR3 spans 15 amino acids. Trimming removed 4 bases from V and 1 base from J, with 12 bases in between. In germline, CDR1 is LGHNA, CDR2 YSLEER. The CDR3 reads CASSLRRGGTDTQYF. The CDR3, as DNA: TGCGCCAGCAGCCTCCGGCGGGGAGGCACAGATACGCAGTATTTT.

V and J are TRBV11-2 and TRBJ2-7, with a tentative D call TRBD2 (6 bases). This CDR3 has 17 residues. Trimming shortened V by 8 bases and J by 0 bases, and 23 bases separated the two germline ends. Germline CDR1 reads SGHAT; CDR2 reads FQNNGV. This CDR3 is CASALRFPEGSSYEQYF. DNA of the CDR3: TGTGCCAGCGCACTACGTTTTCCGGAGGGGTCCTCCTACGAGCAGTACTTC.

This clone is a singleton in its sample. The chain links TRBV6-6 to TRBJ1-1, with a tentative D call TRBD1 (6 bases). The CDR3 has 16 amino acids. Germline V lookup: CDR1 MNHNY, CDR2 SVGAGI (reference sequence). Trimming took 2 bases from V and 4 from J, leaving 17 bases between them. CDR3: CASSYGAGAEGTEAFF. CDR3 bases: TGTGCCAGCAGTTACGGCGCGGGGGCGGAGGGCACTGAAGCTTTCTTT.